This T cell receptor beta chain was documented in a study of blood T cell repertoires in COVID-19. Study in general: Collection of acute and convalescent COVID-19 samples took place in the United States, Italy and Spain. The cDNA or gDNA used as material had been derived from T cells, B-cell-depleted T cells, or PBMCs.

Unmatched junction bases numbered 5, after V lost 5 bases and J lost 8 bases. The V gene's germline CDR1 is SEHNR and CDR2 FQNEAQ (reference sequence). The CDR3 contains 12 residues. Profiling relied on immunoSEQ multiplex PCR, and the TCRdb table lists in-frame clones only, not all of them. In the table there are tens of thousands of clones, 80% to 90% of which are singletons. The sequenced sample was peripheral blood. The chain joins TRBV7-9 to TRBJ1-1, with 7 bases lining up with TRBD1. The clonotype originates from an older man with active or convalescent COVID-19. This CDR3 reads CASSHGQAEAFF. CDR3 nucleotides: TGTGCCAGCAGCCACGGACAGGCCGAAGCTTTCTTT.